These 25 T cell receptor beta chains share one sample of origin, sequenced in a study of blood T cell repertoires in COVID-19. The repertoire was sequenced with immunoSEQ multiplex PCR; TCRdb's copy has only in-frame clones and lacks some. The sample has roughly 200,000 clones, around nine tenths seen once. Source material: peripheral blood. All receptors come from a man aged 35 to 55 with acute or convalescent COVID-19.

Concerning this clone itself: The sample contains more than one DNA sequence encoding this CDR3. This rearrangement joins TRBV18 to TRBJ1-2; weak D call: TRBD1 (6 bases). Trimming left V 3 bases short and J 1 base short, with 6 bases between. CDR1 is KGHSH, CDR2 LQKENI, per germline. This CDR3 region has 13 residues. The CDR3 reads CASSPDSNYGYTF. As DNA, the CDR3 is TGTGCCAGCTCACCGGACAGTAACTATGGCTACACCTTC. Variable domain in full (rest from reference TRBV18 and TRBJ1-2): NAGVMQNPRHLVRRRGQEARLRCSPMKGHSHVYWYRQLPEEGLKFMVYLQKENIIDESGMPKERFSAEFPKEGPSILRIQQVVRGDSAAYFCASSPDSNYGYTFGSGTRLTVV.

The chain carries TRBV11-2 and TRBJ2-2; 8 nucleotides match TRBD1. This CDR3 region has 15 residues. V was pared by 5 bases and J by 5 bases, with 7 bases of the junction left unmatched. From germline, CDR1 is SGHAT and CDR2 FQNNGV. The CDR3 region has the DNA TGTGCCAGCAGCCCGGACAGGGTTCATACCGGGGAGCTGTTTTTT. Protein product: CASSPDRVHTGELFF.

The CDR3 reads CASSTRSGSGGPITYEQYF. CDR3 DNA sequence: TGTGCCAGCAGCACGCGGTCGGGTAGCGGGGGGCCAATAACCTACGAGCAGTACTTC. The rearrangement joins TRBV9 to TRBJ2-7; 10 bases are shared with TRBD2. Germline CDR1 is SGDLS and CDR2 is YYNGEE. Trimming at V came to 4 bases and at J to 2 bases, leaving 18 bases not matched to a gene. The CDR3 length is 19 residues.

The CDR3 DNA follows: TGTGCTAGTGGTTATGAAACGGGGTTAGGGGAAGCTTTCTTT. Residues: CASGYETGLGEAFF. The rearrangement joins TRBV12-5 to TRBJ1-1, with D unresolved. Deletions cut 4 bases from V and 8 bases from J, with 17 bases between. Germline CDR1 and CDR2: LGHNT and FRNRAP. The CDR3 totals 14 residues.

This chain connects TRBV6-1 to TRBJ1-6, with D possibly matching TRBD1 (6 bases). In germline, CDR1 is MNHNS, CDR2 SASEGT. V lost 3 bases and J lost 9, with 12 bases in between. This CDR3 has 14 residues. The CDR3 is CASSETGQGSPLHF. As DNA, the CDR3 is TGTGCCAGCAGTGAGACAGGCCAAGGTTCACCCCTCCACTTT.

This chain links TRBV13 with TRBJ2-6; D not resolved. CDR3 size: 15 residues. Germline assignment: CDR1 PRHDT and CDR2 FYEKMQ (reference sequence). Trimming stripped 3 bases from V and 2 bases from J, with 8 bases between. As DNA, the CDR3 is TGTGCCAGCAGCTTCAGCGTTACTGGGGCCAACGTCCTGACTTTC. This gives the protein CASSFSVTGANVLTF.

The chain couples TRBV5-1 to TRBJ2-7; TRBD1 might be the D (6 bases). The V gene lost 3 bases and the J gene lost 2 bases, with 15 bases spanning the gap. This CDR3 comprises 15 residues. Germline V CDR1 and CDR2: SGHRS, YFSETQ. The CDR3 reads CASSYKTGPTYEQYF. The CDR3 DNA reads as TGCGCCAGCAGCTACAAGACAGGACCCACCTACGAGCAGTACTTC.

This chain joins TRBV4-3 and TRBJ1-1; D is unresolved. The CDR3 loop spans 13 amino acids. V lost 4 bases and J lost 0, with 6 bases in between. Germline V gene lookup returns CDR1 LGHNA and CDR2 YSLEER. As DNA, the CDR3 is TGCGCCAGCAGCCGAGCGATGAACACTGAAGCTTTCTTT. Translation: CASSRAMNTEAFF.

The V gene is TRBV5-4, the J gene TRBJ2-5, with TRBD1 matching over 10 bases. Unmatched junction bases numbered 5, after V lost 9 bases and J lost 0 bases. The CDR3 has 14 residues. Germline V gene data show CDR1 as SGHNT and CDR2 as YYREEE (reference sequence). CDR3: CATGTGVYQETQYF. The DNA of the CDR3 is TGTGCCACCGGGACAGGGGTGTACCAAGAGACCCAGTACTTC. The full variable domain, rest sourced from reference TRBV5-4 and TRBJ2-5, is ETGVTQSPTHLIKTRGQQVTLRCSSQSGHNTVSWYQQALGQGPQFIFQYYREEENGRGNFPPRFSGLQFPNYSSELNVNALELDDSALYLCATGTGVYQETQYFGPGTRLLVL.

The rearrangement joins TRBV30 to TRBJ1-3, with D unresolved. Trimming stripped 2 bases from V and 4 bases from J, with 3 bases between. The CDR3 consists of 11 residues. CDR1 and CDR2 (germline): GTSNPN, SVGIG (reference sequence). The CDR3, as DNA: TGTGCCTGGAGTCAAGGAAACACCATATATTTT. Protein: CAWSQGNTIYF.

This chain connects TRBV5-1 to TRBJ2-2; TRBD1 matches at 7 bases. Germline-derived CDR1 and CDR2 are SGHRS and YFSETQ. This CDR3 comprises 15 residues. Trimming took 4 bases from V and 6 from J; bases not matched to a gene: 9. The CDR3 protein is CASSLPGGVAGELFF. CDR3 in DNA: TGCGCCAGCAGCCTGCCAGGGGGAGTGGCCGGGGAGCTGTTTTTT.

The chain's CDR3 is CASSLGAGAGVGNTEAFF. The DNA of the CDR3 is TGTGCCAGCAGCTTAGGCGCAGGGGCAGGAGTAGGGAACACTGAAGCTTTCTTT. The rearrangement joins TRBV5-5 to TRBJ1-1; TRBD1 might be the D (6 bases). The length of the CDR3 is 18 residues. V was shortened by 2 bases and J by 1 base, with 21 bases between the two germline ends. In germline, CDR1 is SGHKS, CDR2 YYEKEE (reference sequence).

This clone was observed many times. The CDR3 sequence: CASSLYRNNNSPLHF. CDR3 sequence (DNA): TGTGCCAGCAGTTTATACAGGAATAATAATTCACCCCTCCACTTT. The rearrangement uses TRBV28 and TRBJ1-6; perhaps TRBD1 as D (5 bases). The length of the CDR3 is 15 residues. Per germline, CDR1 MDHEN and CDR2 SYDVKM. V was shortened by 1 base and J by 5 bases, with 9 bases between the two germline ends.

V usage is TRBV12-3 or TRBV12-4 and J usage is TRBJ2-7; TRBD1 agrees at 10 bases. This CDR3 is 13 amino acids long. The V segment lost 8 bases and the J segment 7 bases; nucleotides outside the gene matches: 8. CDR3 protein: CASRGQGIWEQYF. The CDR3, as DNA: TGTGCCAGCCGGGGACAGGGGATTTGGGAGCAGTACTTC.

The gene calls are TRBV2 and TRBJ2-7; weak D call: TRBD1 (6 bases). The V end was cut by 7 bases, the J end by 2 bases, with 12 bases between. There are 13 residues in the CDR3. From germline, CDR1 is SNHLY and CDR2 FYNNEI. The CDR3 spells CASKGQGTYEQYF. As DNA, the CDR3 is TGTGCCAGCAAGGGACAAGGAACCTACGAGCAGTACTTC.

The gene calls are TRBV14 and TRBJ2-7, with TRBD1 identical over 10 bases. Germline lookup yields CDR1 SGHDN and CDR2 FVKESK. The V segment lost 1 base and the J segment 1 base; nucleotides outside the gene matches: 4. The CDR3 consists of 16 residues. CDR3 region: CASSQGRQGASYEQYF. CDR3 nucleotides: TGTGCCAGCAGCCAAGGTAGACAGGGGGCTTCCTACGAGCAGTACTTC.

This rearrangement joins TRBV19 to TRBJ2-5; 8 nucleotides align to TRBD1. This CDR3 region has 14 residues. The trim removed 5 bases at V and 6 bases at J, leaving 8 bases unmatched. Per germline, CDR1 LNHDA and CDR2 SQIVND (reference sequence). The CDR3 sequence: CASSGGRGPQTQYF. In nucleotides, the CDR3 is TGTGCCAGTAGTGGGGGCAGGGGGCCTCAGACCCAGTACTTC. Supplemented by reference TRBV19 and TRBJ2-5, the full variable domain reads DGGITQSPKYLFRKEGQNVTLSCEQNLNHDAMYWYRQDPGQGLRLIYYSQIVNDFQKGDIAEGYSVSREKKESFPLTVTSAQKNPTAFYLCASSGGRGPQTQYFGPGTRLLVL.

The genes are TRBV27 and TRBJ1-2; TRBD1 is a possible D gene (6 bases). The CDR3 is 13 residues long. Germline V lookup: CDR1 MNHEY, CDR2 SMNVEV (reference sequence). Trimming stripped 2 bases from V and 7 bases from J, with 11 bases between. CDR3 DNA sequence: TGTGCCAGCAGTTTAAGTGCAGGGGCTGGCTACACCTTC. It encodes CASSLSAGAGYTF.

CDR3 nucleotide sequence: TGTGCCAGCAGCTCTTCCCCGGGGGTTAGTGAGCAGTTCTTC. It codes for CASSSSPGVSEQFF. The V gene is TRBV7-2, the J gene TRBJ2-1, with D tentatively TRBD2 (6 bases). V was clipped by 4 bases and J by 9 bases, with 16 bases between them. There are 14 residues in the CDR3. Looked up from germline, CDR1 is SGHTA and CDR2 is FQGNSA.

The chain carries TRBV9 and TRBJ2-1, with TRBD2 matching over 9 bases. The V segment lost 4 bases and the J segment 7 bases; nucleotides outside the gene matches: 9. The CDR3 contains 15 residues. CDR1 SGDLS and CDR2 YYNGEE come from the germline V gene. The CDR3 coding sequence is TGTGCCAGCAGCCCCAGGGGCGGGGGGGCAAATGAGCAGTTCTTC. Amino acid sequence: CASSPRGGGANEQFF.

V gene TRBV5-6 combines with J gene TRBJ2-5; TRBD2 is a possible D gene (6 bases). Trimming took 0 bases from V and 1 from J, leaving 10 bases between them. This CDR3 has 15 residues. CDR1 and CDR2 from the germline V gene are SGHDT and YYEEEE. CDR3 DNA: TGTGCCAGCAGCTTGGGGCGGGGCCTCCAAGAGACCCAGTACTTC. Translating gives CASSLGRGLQETQYF.

The CDR3, as DNA: TGTGCCAGCAGCTTACCACGGGACACTACGAGCTCCTACGAGCAGTACTTC. Encoded protein: CASSLPRDTTSSYEQYF. V usage is TRBV7-2 and J usage is TRBJ2-7; TRBD1 might be the D (6 bases). V lost 2 bases and J 0 bases, leaving 17 bases between the germline ends. The CDR3 sequence is 17 residues long. The germline CDR1 and CDR2 sequences are SGHTA and FQGNSA.

The chain employs TRBV7-2 and TRBJ2-1; 7 nucleotides match TRBD1. In germline, CDR1 is SGHTA, CDR2 FQGNSA. The CDR3 spans 15 residues. V gave up 5 bases and J gave up 4 bases; unmatched junction bases: 8. CDR3 nucleotide sequence: TGTGCCAGCAGCGAGGACAGGACGCTATACAATGAGCAGTTCTTC. As protein: CASSEDRTLYNEQFF. The full variable domain, in which reference TRBV7-2 and TRBJ2-1 provide the parts outside the CDR3, is GAGVSQSPSNKVTEKGKDVELRCDPISGHTALYWYRQSLGQGLEFLIYFQGNSAPDKSGLPSDRFSAERTGGSVSTLTIQRTQQEDSAVYLCASSEDRTLYNEQFFGPGTRLTVL.

This clone has a handful of counts. This chain joins TRBV6-5 and TRBJ1-5; possible D gene TRBD1, 5 bases. V was pared by 5 bases and J by 1 base, with 9 bases between. Germline CDR1 MNHEY, CDR2 SVGAGI. This CDR3 has 14 amino acids. Here the CDR3 DNA reads TGTGCCAGCAGTAGACAGATAAGCAATCAGCCCCAGCATTTT. Its protein product is CASSRQISNQPQHF.

V is TRBV7-2 and J is TRBJ2-7; weak D call: TRBD1 (6 bases). V lost 1 base and J lost 7, with 17 bases in between. The germline V gene encodes CDR1 SGHTA and CDR2 FQGNSA. There are 15 residues in the CDR3. The chain's CDR3 is CASSLVWSGAPEQYF. Here the CDR3 DNA reads TGTGCCAGCAGCTTAGTCTGGTCAGGGGCCCCGGAGCAGTACTTC. Full variable domain (outside the CDR3, taken from reference TRBV7-2 and TRBJ2-7): GAGVSQSPSNKVTEKGKDVELRCDPISGHTALYWYRQSLGQGLEFLIYFQGNSAPDKSGLPSDRFSAERTGGSVSTLTIQRTQQEDSAVYLCASSLVWSGAPEQYFGPGTRLTVT.